The 5 T cell receptor beta chains below were found in one sample sequenced in a study of read filtering for tumor transcriptome and immune sequencing. This library used about 360 ng RNA and molecular barcoded adaptors spanning alpha/delta and beta/gamma chains. MiXCR, run by TCRdb on the reads, gives a single entry per CDR3 protein. The sample holds tens of thousands of distinct CDR3 sequences, roughly an eighth seen once. Sample: a population of CD138-negative cells sorted from bone marrow. Source of these receptors: a donor at least 40 years old with multiple myeloma.

The chain is built from TRBV7-2 and TRBJ2-3, with D perhaps being TRBD1 or TRBD2 (5 bases each). V dropped 0 bases and J dropped 1 base, with 5 bases sitting between them. CDR1 and CDR2 (germline): SGHTA, FQGNSA. The CDR3 has 14 residues. CDR3 amino acids: CASSLAGRTDTQYF. CDR3 nucleotide sequence: TGTGCCAGCAGCTTAGCGGGACGCACAGATACGCAGTATTTT.

This clonotype was detected many times. The genes are TRBV5-4 and TRBJ2-3; D perhaps matches TRBD2 (5 bases). CDR1 is SGHNT, CDR2 YYREEE, per germline (reference sequence). V lost 0 bases and J 3 bases, leaving 14 bases between the germline ends. This CDR3 has 16 residues. CDR3 DNA sequence: TGTGCCAGCAGCTTGGTGGACTCCCGTTGGACAGATACGCAGTATTTT. Encoded protein: CASSLVDSRWTDTQYF.

This clonotype was detected ten times or more. V gene TRBV29-1 combines with J gene TRBJ2-4; D is possibly TRBD1 or TRBD2 (5 bases each). The CDR3 has 17 residues. Germline-derived CDR1 and CDR2 are SQVTM and ANQGSEA. The ends were cut back, 1 base at V and 0 bases at J, with 16 bases in the middle. CDR3 nucleotide sequence: TGCAGCGTTGAAGGCCGGGACGACCTCTTAGCCAAAAACATTCAGTACTTC. Translated, it gives CSVEGRDDLLAKNIQYF.

The gene calls are TRBV3-1 and TRBJ2-2, with D possibly matching TRBD1 (5 bases). The germline CDR1 and CDR2 sequences are LGHDT and YNNKEL (reference sequence). With 1 base removed from V and 2 bases from J, the gap between germline ends came to 11 bases. CDR3 length equals 16 residues. The CDR3 here is CASSQGYQGNTGELFF. CDR3 in DNA: TGTGCCAGCAGCCAAGGATACCAGGGTAACACCGGGGAGCTGTTTTTT.

This clonotype was recorded many times. The J gene is TRBJ2-1, the V gene TRBV11-3, with D possibly TRBD1 on 6 matching bases. The V end was cut by 1 base, the J end by 7 bases, with 11 bases between. The CDR3 has 14 residues. Germline CDR1 SGHNT, CDR2 YENEEA. CDR3 region: CASSLGYQGNEQFF. The CDR3 DNA is TGTGCCAGCAGCTTAGGATATCAGGGGAATGAGCAGTTCTTC.